This is a list of T cell receptor beta chains from one sample in a study of blood T cell repertoires in COVID-19. Assay used: immunoSEQ multiplex PCR; TCRdb lists only in-frame clones, some missing. This table has 73,000 or so clones, about 90% appearing once. Material: peripheral blood. Every receptor here comes from a human donor with active COVID-19. The donor label of this sample is uncertain. Both conserved end residues are part of each CDR3. Fields, in order: J gene, D gene, V gene, clone size, CDR3 DNA, CDR3 protein. The D gene is left open where the match is weak. Expanded clones get a size class; other rows say once, few or many, or leave the size out.

TRBJ1-1,.,TRBV7-3,.,TGTGCCAGCAGCCCTAAGAGGGGAGGTGGAACTGAAGCTTTCTTT,CASSPKRGGGTEAFF
TRBJ2-1,TRBD2,TRBV3-1/TRBV3-2,.,TGTGCCAGCAGCCCCGAGTCAGCGGGAGGGCCTCTCAATGAGCAGTTCTTC,CASSPESAGGPLNEQFF
TRBJ2-5,TRBD1,TRBV9,.,TGTGCCAGCAGCCTCAGCCGGGACAGTTGGGAGACCCAGTACTTC,CASSLSRDSWETQYF
TRBJ2-5,TRBD2,TRBV27,.,TGTGCCAGCAGTCCCACGAGGGGGACTAGCGGGCACCAAGAGACCCAGTACTTC,CASSPTRGTSGHQETQYF
TRBJ1-1,.,TRBV28,.,TGTGCCAGCAGTACCGGGACAGAAGCTTTCTTT,CASSTGTEAFF
TRBJ2-7,TRBD1,TRBV6-2/TRBV6-3,.,TGTGCCAGCAGTTACCCGGTTGGGGGACAGGAAAATGATGACGAGCAGTACTTC,CASSYPVGGQENDDEQYF
TRBJ2-7,TRBD1,TRBV7-2,.,TGTGCCAGCAGCCCAATTGACAGGGCCTACGAGCAGTACTTC,CASSPIDRAYEQYF
TRBJ2-7,TRBD2,TRBV28,.,TGTGCCAGCACCCCTAGCGGGAGGGCCTACGAGCAGTACTTC,CASTPSGRAYEQYF
TRBJ2-7,.,TRBV5-1,.,TGCGCCAGCAGATCCCGACCCGGGACACCAATCTGGGAGCAGTACTTC,CASRSRPGTPIWEQYF
TRBJ1-1,TRBD1,TRBV25-1,.,TGTGCCAGCGCTGGACAGGTCACTGAAGCTTTCTTT,CASAGQVTEAFF
TRBJ2-1,.,TRBV28,.,TGTGCCAGCAGTTTGAGGCGCGAGTTGGATGAGCAGTTCTTC,CASSLRRELDEQFF
TRBJ2-5,.,TRBV11-1,.,TGTGCCAGCAGCTTAGCAGTGCGGGAGACCCAGTACTTC,CASSLAVRETQYF
TRBJ1-5,.,TRBV13,.,TGTGCCAGCAGCCCGGGGGGGGGCCATCAGCCCCAGCATTTT,CASSPGGGHQPQHF
TRBJ1-1,.,TRBV28,.,TGTGCCAGCAGTCTAAAGCCCACTGAAGCTTTCTTT,CASSLKPTEAFF
TRBJ1-1,.,TRBV28,.,TGTGCCAGCAGTCCCCGCGCAGGGGTTAACAAAGCTTTCTTT,CASSPRAGVNKAFF
TRBJ2-1,TRBD2,TRBV25-1,.,TGTGCCAGCAAACGAACTAGCGGGAGTCTAGTTGAGCAGTTCTTC,CASKRTSGSLVEQFF
TRBJ2-3,TRBD2,TRBV19,.,TGTGCCAGTAGTATAGGCCTAGCGGGAGTATCCGATACGCAGTATTTT,CASSIGLAGVSDTQYF
TRBJ1-2,.,TRBV5-6,.,TGTGCCAGCAGCCACCCTCCCCCCCTAGGAGGCTATGGCTACACCTTC,CASSHPPPLGGYGYTF
TRBJ2-5,.,TRBV18,once,TGTGCCAGCTCACCACCGTCGACTGGAGAGACCCAGTACTTC,CASSPPSTGETQYF
TRBJ2-7,TRBD2,TRBV7-2,.,TGTGCCAGCTCAATCGAGGCGGGAGGGCCCTACGAGCAGTACTTC,CASSIEAGGPYEQYF
TRBJ2-7,.,TRBV14,.,TGTGCCAGCAGCCACTCTGGCGGCTCCTACGAGCAGTACTTC,CASSHSGGSYEQYF
TRBJ2-3,TRBD2,TRBV6-2/TRBV6-3,.,TGTGCCAGCAGTCAAGCGGGAGTCGCCGCAGATACGCAGTATTTT,CASSQAGVAADTQYF
TRBJ1-5,TRBD1,TRBV18,.,TGTGCCAGCTCCCTTGGACAGGCGAGCAATCAGCCCCAGCATTTT,CASSLGQASNQPQHF
TRBJ1-5,TRBD1,TRBV2,.,TGTGCCAGCAAGCCGGACAGGAATAGCAATCAGCCCCAGCATTTT,CASKPDRNSNQPQHF
TRBJ2-6,.,TRBV9,once,TGTGCCAGCAGCGTAGGTGTCGGGAGATCTGGGGCCAACGTCCTGACTTTC,CASSVGVGRSGANVLTF
TRBJ2-2,TRBD1,TRBV27,.,TGTGCCAGCAAGTCGATAGGGGGCACGTACACCGGGGAGCTGTTTTTT,CASKSIGGTYTGELFF
TRBJ1-1,.,TRBV9,.,TGTGCCAGCGGGGGGGAGAACACTGAAGCTTTCTTT,CASGGENTEAFF
TRBJ2-5,.,TRBV19,.,TGTGCCAGTAGTATAGAGGGGCATACAAGGGAGACCCAGTACTTC,CASSIEGHTRETQYF
TRBJ2-7,TRBD2,TRBV7-9,few,TGTGCCAGCAGCCCCCGGGGGGGGAGCTCCTACGAGCAGTACTTC,CASSPRGGSSYEQYF
TRBJ2-7,.,TRBV27,.,TGTGCCAGCAGTTTAATTCGACTAGAGAGCTACGAGCAGTACTTC,CASSLIRLESYEQYF
TRBJ1-1,TRBD1,TRBV18,.,TGTGCCAGCTCACCCCGGGACAGGGGGACTGAAGCTTTCTTT,CASSPRDRGTEAFF
TRBJ2-7,.,TRBV5-1,.,TGCGCCAGCAGCTTAGGGCAGGGGGAGCAGTACTTC,CASSLGQGEQYF
TRBJ2-7,.,TRBV3-1/TRBV3-2,.,TGTGCCAGCATAGGAGGGGCCCTCTCCTACGAGCAGTACTTC,CASIGGALSYEQYF
TRBJ2-7,TRBD2,TRBV18,.,TGTGCCAGCTCACCAAGCCTAGCGGGAGATCGGCAGTACTTC,CASSPSLAGDRQYF